A selection of T cell receptor beta chains follows, all from one sample in a study of human T cells and chemical hapten exposure. TCRdb passed the RACE reads through MiXCR, listing each CDR3 protein once. The data show about 380,000 distinct CDR3 sequences, with roughly 5% seen just once and about 2.5% held by the top ten. This specimen consisted of whole blood, obtained in connection with sensitization to the hapten diphenylcyclopropenone (DPC). The receptor set was obtained from a woman between 45 and 60 years old with alopecia areata. Some clones in this sample may be carry-over from other donors' samples. Each CDR3 is given with its conserved first and last residue. The D gene is left open where the match is weak. Size is omitted from some rows. Given values are once, few, many or a class for expanded clones.

TRBD1,few,TRBV27,TRBJ1-1,CASSSGGAYTEAFF,TGTGCCAGCAGTTCAGGGGGCGCGTACACTGAAGCTTTCTTT
NA,many,TRBV18,TRBJ1-2,CASSSDSDYGYTF,TGTGCCAGCTCGTCGGACAGCGATTATGGCTACACCTTC
TRBD2,few,TRBV7-9,TRBJ2-7,CASSFMLAGEEQYF,TGTGCCAGCAGCTTTATGCTAGCGGGGGAGGAGCAGTACTTC
TRBD2,few,TRBV12-3/TRBV12-4,TRBJ2-5,CASSSLRTSVQETQYF,TGTGCCAGCAGTTCCCTCCGGACTAGCGTCCAAGAGACCCAGTACTTC
NA,many,TRBV6-6,TRBJ2-7,CASSYQSPSSYEQYF,TGTGCCAGCAGTTACCAGTCCCCGAGCTCCTACGAGCAGTACTTC
TRBD2,many,TRBV12-3/TRBV12-4,TRBJ2-2,CASRPGTSGRVNTGELFF,TGTGCCAGCAGACCCGGGACTAGCGGGAGGGTGAACACCGGGGAGCTGTTTTTT
NA,many,TRBV20-1,TRBJ2-1,CSARDSGSSYNEQFF,TGCAGTGCTAGAGATAGTGGAAGCTCCTACAATGAGCAGTTCTTC
NA,many,TRBV6-1,TRBJ1-1,CASSDERQVNTEAFF,TGTGCCAGCAGTGATGAAAGACAGGTTAACACTGAAGCTTTCTTT
TRBD2,many,TRBV4-3,TRBJ2-5,CASSRTSGPQETQYF,TGCGCCAGCAGCCGGACTAGCGGACCCCAAGAGACCCAGTACTTC
NA,NA,TRBV9,TRBJ2-5,CASSDGRRQETQYF,TGTGCCAGCAGCGACGGTCGGCGGCAAGAGACCCAGTACTTC
NA,many,TRBV7-9,TRBJ1-5,CASSMSWNNQPQHF,TGTGCCAGCAGCATGTCTTGGAACAATCAGCCCCAGCATTTT
NA,NA,TRBV6-5,TRBJ1-6,CASGPYNSPLHF,TGTGCCAGCGGTCCATATAATTCACCCCTCCACTTT
NA,NA,TRBV24-1,TRBJ2-2,CATEGHLNTGELFF,TGTGCCACCGAGGGACACCTGAACACCGGGGAGCTGTTTTTT
TRBD1,many,TRBV27,TRBJ1-1,CASSWIQGAGTEAFF,TGTGCCAGCAGTTGGATACAGGGGGCGGGCACTGAAGCTTTCTTT
NA,many,TRBV29-1,TRBJ1-3,CSVGMATVRKGNTIYF,TGCAGCGTTGGGATGGCGACAGTAAGAAAGGGAAACACCATATATTTT
NA,NA,TRBV30,TRBJ2-7,CAWSTTGGLAGTTYEQYF,TGTGCCTGGAGTACTACAGGGGGGCTAGCGGGAACCACCTACGAGCAGTACTTC
TRBD1,few,TRBV19,TRBJ2-1,CASSPRDRGAYNEQFF,TGTGCCAGTAGCCCGCGGGACAGGGGAGCGTACAATGAGCAGTTCTTC
NA,many,TRBV9,TRBJ1-2,CASSVGTFNYGYTF,TGTGCCAGCAGCGTAGGAACATTTAACTATGGCTACACCTTC
NA,few,TRBV27,TRBJ1-4,CASSATGGKLFF,TGTGCCAGCAGCGCAACTGGGGGGAAACTGTTTTTT
TRBD1,many,TRBV3-1,TRBJ1-1,CASSQIAWTGAFF,TGTGCCAGCAGCCAAATCGCTTGGACAGGAGCTTTCTTT
TRBD1,many,TRBV20-1,TRBJ1-3,CSARPTGGTDTIYF,TGCAGTGCTAGACCTACAGGGGGGACGGACACCATATATTTT
TRBD2,NA,TRBV11-2,TRBJ2-3,CASSLDLLAGGGHTQYF,TGTGCCAGCAGCTTAGACCTTTTAGCGGGAGGGGGGCATACGCAGTATTTT
NA,many,TRBV29-1,TRBJ2-3,CSVEGEVSTDTQYF,TGCAGCGTTGAGGGGGAGGTGAGCACAGATACGCAGTATTTT
NA,many,TRBV27,TRBJ2-3,CASSLTTAPGTDTQYF,TGTGCCAGCAGCCTTACGACAGCCCCTGGCACAGATACGCAGTATTTT
TRBD1,many,TRBV7-9,TRBJ1-3,CASSPLTGTSGNTIYF,TGTGCCAGCAGCCCGTTGACAGGGACTTCTGGAAACACCATATATTTT
NA,many,TRBV5-1,TRBJ2-3,CASQSGTGTDTQYF,TGCGCCAGCCAGTCCGGGACGGGAACAGATACGCAGTATTTT
NA,few,TRBV6-2/TRBV6-3,TRBJ1-5,CASSPLEQGLGNQPQHF,TGTGCCAGCAGCCCCCTGGAACAGGGTTTGGGCAATCAGCCCCAGCATTTT
NA,NA,TRBV6-5,TRBJ2-7,CASSYLRGPYEQYF,TGTGCCAGCAGTTACTTGAGGGGACCCTACGAGCAGTACTTC
TRBD1,NA,TRBV18,TRBJ1-1,CATAGQGNTEAFF,TGTGCCACCGCGGGACAGGGGAACACTGAAGCTTTCTTT
NA,few,TRBV9,TRBJ1-2,CASSDLPGNYGYTF,TGTGCCAGCAGCGATCTGCCAGGCAACTATGGCTACACCTTC
TRBD2,NA,TRBV4-3,TRBJ2-1,CASSPGSGGPYEQFF,TGCGCCAGCAGCCCTGGCTCGGGAGGGCCCTATGAGCAGTTCTTC
NA,many,TRBV3-1,TRBJ2-2,CASSQSQGNTGELFF,TGTGCCAGCAGCCAGTCCCAGGGGAACACCGGGGAGCTGTTTTTT
NA,few,TRBV2,TRBJ2-3,CASSEWGESDTQYF,TGTGCCAGCAGTGAATGGGGGGAGTCAGATACGCAGTATTTT
NA,many,TRBV27,TRBJ2-3,CASSLSNLDTQYF,TGTGCCAGCAGTTTATCTAACTTGGATACGCAGTATTTT
TRBD2,NA,TRBV7-2,TRBJ2-5,CASSLAGRGATRDLTQYF,TGTGCCAGCAGCTTAGCCGGGCGGGGGGCCACTCGAGATTTGACCCAGTACTTC
TRBD2,many,TRBV20-1,TRBJ2-7,CSARAGTSGVYEQYF,TGCAGTGCTAGGGCCGGGACTAGCGGGGTCTACGAGCAGTACTTC
NA,many,TRBV29-1,TRBJ1-4,CSGSFNEKLFF,TGCAGCGGCAGCTTTAATGAAAAACTGTTTTTT
TRBD1,few,TRBV12-3/TRBV12-4,TRBJ2-3,CASSLIVRGQDTQYF,TGTGCCAGCAGTTTAATCGTCAGGGGGCAAGATACGCAGTATTTT
NA,many,TRBV11-3,TRBJ2-5,CASKDPSEETQYF,TGTGCCAGCAAAGACCCTTCGGAGGAGACCCAGTACTTC
NA,few,TRBV12-3/TRBV12-4,TRBJ1-2,CASSHLRDRTNYGYTF,TGTGCCAGCAGTCACCTCCGGGACCGCACTAACTATGGCTACACCTTC
TRBD1,NA,TRBV28,TRBJ1-3,CASGLPRGPGNTIYF,TGTGCCAGCGGCCTCCCGAGGGGGCCTGGAAACACCATATATTTT
NA,many,TRBV30,TRBJ2-6,CAWHRGPGANVLTF,TGTGCCTGGCACCGGGGCCCTGGGGCCAACGTCCTGACTTTC
NA,few,TRBV3-1,TRBJ2-1,CASSQGAVSEQFF,TGTGCCAGCAGCCAAGGCGCGGTCAGTGAGCAGTTCTTC
NA,few,TRBV2,TRBJ1-5,CASRETVQPNQPQHF,TGTGCCAGCAGGGAGACGGTTCAGCCAAATCAGCCCCAGCATTTT
NA,many,TRBV19,TRBJ2-7,CASSISGGDYEQYF,TGTGCCAGTAGTATCTCGGGGGGCGACTACGAGCAGTACTTC
NA,many,TRBV20-1,TRBJ2-3,CSAVRGTDTQYF,TGCAGTGCAGTTAGGGGCACAGATACGCAGTATTTT